The source of this T cell receptor beta chain is a study of blood T cell repertoires in COVID-19. At the level of the study: Spain, Italy and the United States supplied samples that represented acute and convalescent COVID-19.

This CDR3 region has 14 residues. V lost 6 bases and J lost 2; bases outside the gene matches: 6. Germline CDR1 MNHNY, CDR2 SVGAGI (reference sequence). Measured with immunoSEQ multiplex PCR; TCRdb has only the in-frame clones, and not every one. The table has 250,000 to 300,000 clones, over 70% seen once. Input material: peripheral blood. The TCR sequence derives from a woman of 80 years or more with acute or convalescent COVID-19. This chain joins TRBV6-6 and TRBJ2-7; 8 bases align to TRBD1. Here the CDR3 DNA reads TGTGCCAGCAGGATTGGGACAGGAGCCTACGAGCAGTACTTC. It yields the protein CASRIGTGAYEQYF.